This T cell receptor (beta chain) derives from a study of spatial heterogeneity in lung cancer. Per the germline V gene, CDR1 is SEHNR and CDR2 is FQNEAQ (reference sequence). V gave up 4 bases and J gave up 5 bases, with 10 bases separating them. The CDR3 runs 13 residues. TCRdb analysed the 5' RACE reads with MiXCR anew, one entry per CDR3 protein. The sample has under 40,000 distinct CDR3 sequences, 4% to 6% seen once. Indicated time point: sample taken at primary tumor resection. Frozen PBMC, nontumor lung or tumor provided whole RNA, which was sequenced unsorted. The donor group consisted of around 77 patients who had untreated, early-stage non-small cell lung cancer. This clonotype has ten or more counts.

Source: PBMCs, taken at surgery. The rearrangement uses TRBV7-9 and TRBJ2-3; TRBD1 is a possible D gene (5 bases). This clonotype was obtained from a female donor with early-stage non-small cell lung cancer. DNA for the CDR3: TGTGCCAGCAGCTATCAGGGTGGAGATACGCAGTATTTT. Its protein is CASSYQGGDTQYF.